These 11 T cell receptor beta chains were sequenced from one sample in a study of beta chain features in type 1 diabetes. Findings of the study overall: Among patients with Type 1 diabetes, TCRB CDR3s were moderately but significantly shorter in every one of the four CD4+ subsets.

Their antigen targets remain unknown. Expressed TCRB transcripts got sequenced, as all isolated RNA was reverse transcribed. Produced via immunoSEQ multiplex PCR; TCRdb's table is partial and in-frame only. The table shows some 290,000 clones, with roughly an eighth occurring only once. Sequenced input: naive CD4+ T cells from blood. These TCRs come from a man younger than 45 with type 1 diabetes.

In this sample, this clone turned up a few times. The chain employs TRBV7-2 and TRBJ2-7; possible D gene TRBD2, 5 bases. CDR1 is SGHTA and CDR2 is FQGNSA in the germline V gene. The CDR3 extends over 14 amino acids. Trimming removed 4 bases from V and 2 bases from J, with 12 bases in between. The CDR3 nucleotides read TGTGCCAGCAGCTGGACTGGAGGCGCCTACGAGCAGTACTTC. It specifies CASSWTGGAYEQYF.

The chain joins TRBV7-3 to TRBJ2-2, with 10 bases identical to TRBD2. CDR3 length equals 15 residues. Germline CDR1 SGHTA, CDR2 FQGTGA. With V trimmed by 6 bases and J by 5 bases, 6 bases remained unmatched. The CDR3 reads CASSKASGGTGELFF. The DNA for the CDR3 is TGTGCCAGCAGTAAAGCTAGCGGGGGTACCGGGGAGCTGTTTTTT.

The CDR3 is CASSPPDRNTGELFF. The CDR3 nucleotides read TGTGCCAGCTCACCACCGGACAGGAACACCGGGGAGCTGTTTTTT. The chain joins TRBV18 to TRBJ2-2; weak D call: TRBD1 (6 bases). Germline V gene sequence: CDR1 KGHSH, CDR2 LQKENI. The CDR3 contains 15 residues. The V end lost 0 bases, the J end lost 1 base, and 6 bases lay between the germline ends. Full variable domain (missing parts from reference TRBV18 and TRBJ2-2): NAGVMQNPRHLVRRRGQEARLRCSPMKGHSHVYWYRQLPEEGLKFMVYLQKENIIDESGMPKERFSAEFPKEGPSILRIQQVVRGDSAAYFCASSPPDRNTGELFFGEGSRLTVL.

V usage is TRBV7-2 and J usage is TRBJ2-7; TRBD2 matches at 12 bases. Germline assignment: CDR1 SGHTA and CDR2 FQGNSA. The V segment lost 5 bases and the J segment 6 bases; nucleotides outside the gene matches: 8. The CDR3 is 15 residues long. CDR3 nucleotides: TGTGCCAGCAGCACTCTAGCGGGAGGGCCGATCGAGCAGTACTTC. This gives the protein CASSTLAGGPIEQYF.

V is TRBV18 and J is TRBJ1-1; 7 bases align to TRBD1. J was trimmed by 3 bases and V by 3 bases; bases with no gene match: 4. Germline CDR1 is KGHSH and CDR2 is LQKENI. The CDR3 consists of 14 residues. This CDR3 is CASSPVRGDTEAFF. The CDR3 coding sequence is TGTGCCAGCTCACCGGTCAGGGGGGACACTGAAGCTTTCTTT.

The V call is TRBV5-1, the J call TRBJ1-2; 7 bases are a match to TRBD1. In germline, CDR1 is SGHRS, CDR2 YFSETQ. The V gene end was trimmed by 2 bases and the J gene end by 8 bases; junction bases not matched to a gene: 9. The CDR3 totals 14 residues. The CDR3 nucleotides are TGCGCCAGCAGCTTATCCGGGACAGCGGAGGGCTACACCTTC. It encodes CASSLSGTAEGYTF.

The chain links TRBV9 to TRBJ1-1; a possible D gene is TRBD1 (5 bases). Deletions cut 4 bases from V and 0 bases from J, with 13 bases between. From germline, CDR1 is SGDLS and CDR2 YYNGEE. The CDR3 has 15 amino acids. The chain's CDR3 is CASSPQGRLNTEAFF. Written as DNA, the CDR3 is TGTGCCAGCAGCCCGCAGGGTAGGCTGAACACTGAAGCTTTCTTT. Full variable domain (remainder filled in from reference TRBV9 and TRBJ1-1): DSGVTQTPKHLITATGQRVTLRCSPRSGDLSVYWYQQSLDQGLQFLIQYYNGEERAKGNILERFSAQQFPDLHSELNLSSLELGDSALYFCASSPQGRLNTEAFFGQGTRLTVV.

This clone was counted only a few times. The rearrangement uses TRBV29-1 and TRBJ2-7, with a tentative D call TRBD1 (5 bases). Germline loops: CDR1 SQVTM, CDR2 ANQGSEA. The CDR3 length is 13 residues. Trimming left V 3 bases short and J 1 base short, with 10 bases between. Here the CDR3 reads CSVEAGPSYEQYF. The CDR3 nucleotides read TGCAGCGTTGAGGCAGGGCCATCCTACGAGCAGTACTTC.

This clone came up a few times. The chain employs TRBV5-1 and TRBJ1-1; 12 nucleotides match TRBD1. The CDR3 is 15 amino acids. The germline CDR1 and CDR2 sequences are SGHRS and YFSETQ. The V and J ends lost 4 bases and 0 bases, in that order; junction bases with no gene match: 1. The CDR3 sequence: CASSGDRGLNTEAFF. The CDR3 coding sequence is TGCGCCAGCAGCGGGGACAGGGGGCTGAACACTGAAGCTTTCTTT. Drawing the rest from reference TRBV5-1 and TRBJ1-1, the complete variable domain is KAGVTQTPRYLIKTRGQQVTLSCSPISGHRSVSWYQQTPGQGLQFLFEYFSETQRNKGNFPGRFSGRQFSNSRSEMNVSTLELGDSALYLCASSGDRGLNTEAFFGQGTRLTVV.

To note about this clone: Other DNA sequences in the sample encode the same CDR3. This rearrangement joins TRBV20-1 to TRBJ2-7; D remains ambiguous. The germline V gene has CDR1 DFQATT and CDR2 SNEGSKA (reference sequence). V dropped 5 bases and J dropped 0 bases, with 5 bases sitting between them. The length of the CDR3 is 11 residues. The DNA of the CDR3 is TGCAGTGCTCCGAGCTCCTACGAGCAGTACTTC. Translation gives CSAPSSYEQYF.

This clone was recorded a few times. CDR3 sequence reads: CASSLGGTSIYF. CDR3 bases: TGTGCCAGCAGCTTAGGAGGGACATCCATATATTTT. The genes are TRBV7-6 and TRBJ1-3, with a weak D call TRBD1 (6 bases). The CDR3 length is 12 residues. Germline V CDR1 and CDR2: SGHVS, FNYEAQ. V lost 1 base and J lost 11, with 9 bases in between.